The clone carrying this TCR beta chain was recorded once. This sample was included in a study of blood T cell repertoires in COVID-19. The overall study: COVID-19 samples collected from the United States, Italy and Spain covered acute and convalescent phases. The analysed material was cDNA or gDNA that came from T cells, B-cell-depleted T cells, or PBMCs.

As handled by the study authors: Nucleated cell number was recorded as an estimate derived from reference gene primer amplification. Profiled with immunoSEQ multiplex PCR; TCRdb holds only in-frame clones, not every one. The DNA was the basis for D and trimming; V, J and clone size are from that table. The sample carries around 190,000 clones, 65% to 90% recorded once. CDR3 length: 13 residues. Germline V gene sequence: CDR1 MNHEY, CDR2 SMNVEV (reference sequence). The V gene lost 2 bases and the J gene lost 8 bases, with 10 bases spanning the gap. The sequence was obtained from a man over 45 with active or convalescent COVID-19. The V gene is TRBV27, the J gene TRBJ2-1; D perhaps matches TRBD1 (7 bases). The sample comprised peripheral blood. CDR3 sequence (DNA): TGTGCCAGCAGTTTAGGAGGGGGCCATGAGCAGTTCTTC. Translating it yields CASSLGGGHEQFF.